This TCR beta chain was observed in a study of T cells of healthy individuals. One entry per CDR3 protein results from TCRdb running MiXCR on the 5' RACE reads. Of around 53,000 distinct CDR3 sequences in the sample, roughly 14% are singletons; the top ten hold more than 15%. This clonotype was seen at least ten times. After removal of 6 bases from V and 8 bases from J, the junction contained 6 bases not matched to a gene. This CDR3 region has 13 residues. The rearrangement uses TRBV12-3 or TRBV12-4 and TRBJ2-1; 8 positions match TRBD2. This sequence was found in a human donor in good health. The CDR3 region has the DNA TGTGCCAGCAGGCGCGGGGGGCTATATGAGCAGTTCTTC. Amino acid sequence: CASRRGGLYEQFF.